A single T cell receptor (beta chain) is shown here with its context. The record originates from a study of T cell responses to AZD1222 COVID-19 vaccine. The germline CDR1 and CDR2 sequences are LNHDA and SQIVND (reference sequence). The CDR3 runs 13 residues. Trimming removed 4 bases at V and 2 bases at J, with 9 bases between. Libraries were prepared by immunoSEQ multiplex PCR; TCRdb keeps only in-frame clonotypes and omits some of them. In the table there are about 120,000 clones, roughly four fifths of which are singletons. V gene TRBV19 combines with J gene TRBJ2-7; the D gene is possibly TRBD2 (6 bases). The sample was peripheral blood, taken on day 0 of AZD1222 vaccination. This TCR came from an adult in good health. The CDR3 DNA sequence: TGTGCCAGTAGTAGGGGGAGGACCTACGAGCAGTACTTC. The encoded protein is CASSRGRTYEQYF.